The clone carrying this T cell receptor beta chain was observed once. What it binds is unknown. This CDR3 spans 13 amino acids. Germline loops: CDR1 SGHRS, CDR2 YFSETQ. The V gene lost 0 bases and the J gene lost 5 bases, with 8 bases spanning the gap. This entry is derived from a study of cytomegalovirus exposure and HLA in healthy donors. Broader study findings: There were 150 or so TCR beta chains listed as cytomegalovirus-associated.

The table came from immunoSEQ multiplex PCR; TCRdb's copy has only in-frame clones and leaves some out. This sample has about 120,000 clones, with about 85% found just once. The chain employs TRBV5-1 and TRBJ2-5; tentative D call: TRBD1 (5 bases). Material: PBMCs. The receptor was isolated from a man younger than 30 in good health and CMV-seropositive. The CDR3 nucleotides read TGCGCCAGCAGCTTGGAGGGGTTGGAGACCCAGTACTTC. This sequence encodes CASSLEGLETQYF. The full variable domain, in which reference TRBV5-1 and TRBJ2-5 provide the parts outside the CDR3, is KAGVTQTPRYLIKTRGQQVTLSCSPISGHRSVSWYQQTPGQGLQFLFEYFSETQRNKGNFPGRFSGRQFSNSRSEMNVSTLELGDSALYLCASSLEGLETQYFGPGTRLLVL.